The following is a T cell receptor beta chain sequence with its context. The data were taken from a study of CD8 T cells in ankylosing spondylitis. This CDR3 region has 14 residues. CDR1 DFQATT and CDR2 SNEGSKA come from the germline V gene (reference sequence). V was pared by 6 bases and J by 2 bases, with 17 bases between. TCRdb itself ran the 5' RACE reads through MiXCR, one entry per CDR3 protein. The profile shows 200,000 or so distinct CDR3 sequences, around 25% of them singletons. This TCR derives from a male donor with ankylosing spondylitis or in good health (not recorded which). This chain uses TRBV20-1 with TRBJ2-7; D assignment may be TRBD1 or TRBD2 (5 bases each). The sequencing input was blood, either unsorted or a sorted T cell fraction (not recorded which). CDR3 region: CSAQTGTITYEQYF. As DNA, the CDR3 is TGCAGTGCCCAGACCGGGACCATCACCTACGAGCAGTACTTC.